The 31 T cell receptor beta chains reported below all come from one sample, sequenced in a study of blood T cell repertoires in COVID-19. Repertoires were generated with immunoSEQ multiplex PCR, while TCRdb's copy carries only in-frame clones and drops some. The sample includes more than 200,000 clones, roughly 80% seen only once; the top ten take roughly 7.9%. The sequenced sample consisted of peripheral blood. These receptors all come from a woman at least 80 years old with acute or convalescent COVID-19.

In the case of this clone: This same CDR3 is encoded by further DNA sequences in the sample. V usage is TRBV5-1 and J usage is TRBJ2-4; 8 bases agree with TRBD1. Losses at the gene ends were 4 bases for V and 9 bases for J; bases not matched to a gene: 6. This CDR3 has 13 residues. Germline V gives CDR1 SGHRS, CDR2 YFSETQ. This CDR3 reads CASSPGQGSIQYF. CDR3 bases: TGCGCCAGCAGCCCCGGACAGGGTTCCATTCAGTACTTC.

The chain recombines TRBV6-5 with TRBJ1-1; TRBD1 might be the D (6 bases). Germline CDR1 reads MNHEY; CDR2 reads SVGAGI. There are 13 residues in the CDR3. V lost 5 bases to trimming and J lost 6 bases, with 13 bases between them. The CDR3 loop is CASSTRQASEAFF. The CDR3 nucleotides read TGTGCCAGCAGTACCCGACAGGCCTCTGAAGCTTTCTTT.

V is TRBV5-4 and J is TRBJ1-2; D is uncertain. CDR1 SGHNT and CDR2 YYREEE come from the germline V gene (reference sequence). V lost 0 bases and J 5 bases, leaving 8 bases between the germline ends. The length of the CDR3 is 13 residues. CDR3 protein: CASSLEQAYGYTF. Written as DNA, the CDR3 is TGTGCCAGCAGCTTGGAGCAGGCTTATGGCTACACCTTC.

V and J are TRBV27 and TRBJ1-2, with 8 positions matching TRBD1. J was trimmed by 7 bases and V by 5 bases; bases with no gene match: 12. From germline, CDR1 is MNHEY and CDR2 SMNVEV (reference sequence). This CDR3 contains 15 residues. CDR3 nucleotide sequence: TGTGCCAGCAGTCCTCACGCAGGGGGCGAGGGTGGCTACACCTTC. It codes for CASSPHAGGEGGYTF.

There are a few counts of this clone. The rearrangement uses TRBV5-4 and TRBJ2-7; D is unclear. The ends were cut back, 4 bases at V and 5 bases at J, with 16 bases in the middle. Germline V lookup: CDR1 SGHNT, CDR2 YYREEE (reference sequence). The CDR3 is made up of 14 amino acids. CDR3 sequence reads: CASSLEVGSNEQYF. CDR3 bases: TGTGCCAGCAGCCTAGAGGTGGGTTCCAACGAGCAGTACTTC.

This sequence joins TRBV7-9 and TRBJ2-1; 9 bases match TRBD1. This CDR3 contains 14 residues. Germline trimming cut 5 bases from V and 8 bases from J; bases unmatched to any gene: 7. Germline V gene lookup returns CDR1 SEHNR and CDR2 FQNEAQ (reference sequence). CDR3 in amino acids: CASSIPTGGDEQFF. The CDR3, as DNA: TGTGCCAGCAGCATCCCAACAGGGGGCGATGAGCAGTTCTTC.

The rearrangement joins TRBV7-8 to TRBJ1-4, with TRBD1 identical over 8 bases. CDR1 is SGHVS, CDR2 FQNEAQ, per germline. V trimming: 4 bases; J trimming: 5 bases; junction bases outside the gene matches: 9. CDR3 length equals 16 residues. The CDR3 DNA follows: TGTGCCAGCAGCTCTCGGACAGGGACGGGGAATGAAAAACTGTTTTTT. Residues: CASSSRTGTGNEKLFF.

The CDR3 sequence: CAISKTGVGTDTQYF. The CDR3 DNA reads TGTGCCATCAGTAAAACAGGGGTTGGAACAGATACGCAGTATTTT. The J gene is TRBJ2-3, the V gene TRBV10-3; 7 bases are a match to TRBD1. The ends lost 5 bases at V and 3 bases at J; junction bases unmatched: 8. Germline V lookup: CDR1 ENHRY, CDR2 SYGVKD. The CDR3 runs to 15 residues.

The chain joins TRBV3-1 (or the pseudogene TRBV3-2) to TRBJ2-6; 8 nucleotides agree with TRBD2. V shed 4 bases and J 2 bases; nucleotides not matched to a gene: 7. The CDR3 spans 17 residues. Germline CDR1 LGHDT, CDR2 YNNKEL (reference sequence). The CDR3 region has the DNA TGTGCCAGCAGCCGCGACGCGGGGGGCGCTGGGGCCAACGTCCTGACTTTC. Translation gives CASSRDAGGAGANVLTF.

The rearrangement joins TRBV5-4 to TRBJ1-2, with TRBD1 matching over 8 bases. Germline V gene sequence: CDR1 SGHNT, CDR2 YYREEE (reference sequence). This CDR3 is 16 amino acids long. V lost 1 base to trimming and J lost 4 bases; unmatched junction nucleotides: 9. As DNA, the CDR3 is TGTGCCAGCAGCTTGAACCCCGGGACAGGTCTCTATGGCTACACCTTC. Encoded protein: CASSLNPGTGLYGYTF.

The V and J genes are TRBV7-9 and TRBJ2-3; D is unresolved. The V gene lost 1 base and the J gene lost 0 bases, with 8 bases spanning the gap. Germline V CDR1 and CDR2: SEHNR, FQNEAQ (reference sequence). CDR3 length equals 15 residues. CDR3 DNA sequence: TGTGCCAGCAGCTTAGGGTCAGTTAGCACAGATACGCAGTATTTT. The encoded protein is CASSLGSVSTDTQYF.

The CDR3 region has the DNA TGTGCCAGCAGCCAAGTTGGGGGAGGCACTGAAGCTTTCTTT. This sequence encodes CASSQVGGGTEAFF. This chain uses TRBV14 with TRBJ1-1; D is possibly TRBD1 (5 bases). Trimming pared 1 base from V and 4 bases from J, leaving 10 bases between. Per germline, CDR1 SGHDN and CDR2 FVKESK. The CDR3 is 14 amino acids.

In regard to this clone: At one end the junction does not follow the germline gene, possibly because of a read error. The chain has TRBV20-1 and TRBJ1-4; 7 bases agree with TRBD1. This CDR3 comprises 11 residues. Germline V gives CDR1 DFQATT, CDR2 SNEGSKA (reference sequence). The CDR3 loop is CSAREDRQALF. DNA of the CDR3: TGCAGTGCTAGAGAGGACAGGCAGGCGCTTTTT.

The chain carries TRBV15 and TRBJ2-3; TRBD1 aligns across 10 bases. The V gene's germline CDR1 is LNHNV and CDR2 YYDKDF (reference sequence). CDR3 length: 14 residues. V was clipped by 5 bases and J by 8 bases; unmatched bases: 7. CDR3 in DNA: TGTGCCACCAGCGGGGACAGGGGTTTGGGTACGCAGTATTTT. Its protein is CATSGDRGLGTQYF.

J is TRBJ2-3 and V is TRBV7-8; 7 bases match TRBD1. After removal of 4 bases from V and 3 bases from J, the junction contained 7 bases not matched to a gene. The CDR3 totals 15 residues. The V gene's germline CDR1 is SGHVS and CDR2 FQNEAQ. The CDR3 bases are TGTGCCAGCAGCTCAAGGGGGCTGGGGACAGATACGCAGTATTTT. Its translation is CASSSRGLGTDTQYF.

The chain's CDR3 is CASSFGQLNTGELFF. The CDR3 DNA follows: TGTGCCAGCAGCTTTGGACAGCTGAACACCGGGGAGCTGTTTTTT. This sequence joins TRBV11-2 and TRBJ2-2, with D possibly being TRBD1 (6 bases). The CDR3 runs to 15 residues. The V end lost 3 bases, the J end lost 1 base, and 9 bases lay between the germline ends. Germline V gene sequence: CDR1 SGHAT, CDR2 FQNNGV.

This clone was observed a single time. This chain uses TRBV29-1 with TRBJ1-1; D may be TRBD1 (5 bases). Germline V lookup: CDR1 SQVTM, CDR2 ANQGSEA. This CDR3 region has 15 residues. CDR3 protein: CRVFMGWAGGTEAFF. The DNA of the CDR3 is TGCCGGGTGTTCATGGGCTGGGCGGGGGGGACTGAAGCTTTCTTT.

This rearrangement joins TRBV7-8 to TRBJ2-5; the match to TRBD2 covers 11 bases. Germline V gives CDR1 SGHVS, CDR2 FQNEAQ. Germline trimming cut 2 bases from V and 5 bases from J; bases unmatched to any gene: 4. There are 15 residues in the CDR3. The DNA for the CDR3 is TGTGCCAGCAGCTTATGGGGACTAGCGGCCGAGACCCAGTACTTC. This gives the protein CASSLWGLAAETQYF.

The J gene is TRBJ1-6, the V gene TRBV9, with D maybe TRBD1 (5 bases). In germline, CDR1 is SGDLS, CDR2 YYNGEE. The CDR3 is 12 residues long. The germline V and J ends were trimmed by 4 bases and 8 bases, with 7 bases remaining between them. The CDR3 region has the DNA TGTGCCAGCAGCACCAGGGATTCACCCCTCCACTTT. Protein sequence: CASSTRDSPLHF.

CDR3 nucleotide sequence: TGTGCCAGCAATGCCGACAGGACAGAGGGCGGCTACACCTTC. Protein sequence: CASNADRTEGGYTF. The genes are TRBV6-5 and TRBJ1-2, with D possibly TRBD1 on 6 matching bases. Germline V gene data show CDR1 as MNHEY and CDR2 as SVGAGI. This CDR3 has 14 residues. The germline V and J ends were trimmed by 7 bases and 8 bases, with 20 bases remaining between them.

The chain carries TRBV7-8 and TRBJ1-6, with 11 bases that match TRBD1. J gave up 5 bases and V 1 base, and 7 bases lay outside the gene matches. CDR3 size: 18 residues. The germline CDR1 and CDR2 sequences are SGHVS and FQNEAQ. The CDR3 reads CASSLVRTGGTNNSPLHF. Written as DNA, the CDR3 is TGTGCCAGCAGCTTAGTGAGGACAGGGGGCACGAATAATTCACCCCTCCACTTT.

The genes are TRBV5-4 and TRBJ2-1; TRBD2 is a possible D gene (5 bases). The CDR3 is 16 residues long. Between the trimmed V and J ends, which lost 4 bases and 2 bases, there was a span of 16 bases. Germline assignment: CDR1 SGHNT and CDR2 YYREEE (reference sequence). DNA of the CDR3: TGTGCCAGCAGCCGGACCGGTACGGGAACCTACAATGAGCAGTTCTTC. Amino acid sequence: CASSRTGTGTYNEQFF.

The V gene is TRBV28, the J gene TRBJ1-4; D ambiguous. This CDR3 comprises 14 residues. Germline assignment: CDR1 MDHEN and CDR2 SYDVKM. The ends were cut back, 5 bases at V and 1 base at J, with 8 bases in the middle. The CDR3 bases are TGTGCCAGCAGTGGAGCTGGAACTAATGAAAAACTGTTTTTT. Its translation is CASSGAGTNEKLFF.

The V and J genes are TRBV7-9 and TRBJ2-7; weak D call: TRBD2 (6 bases). Germline V CDR1 and CDR2: SEHNR, FQNEAQ (reference sequence). Trimming stripped 1 base from V and 4 bases from J, with 11 bases between. The CDR3 runs 14 residues. Written as DNA, the CDR3 is TGTGCCAGCAGCTTAGGGGGGGACCTATACGAGCAGTACTTC. Protein sequence: CASSLGGDLYEQYF.

This chain links TRBV11-3 with TRBJ1-1; D call uncertain. Trimming took off 4 bases at V and 5 bases at J, with 8 bases between the two ends. The germline V gene encodes CDR1 SGHNT and CDR2 YENEEA. The CDR3 has 12 residues. CDR3 loop: CASSSTETEAFF. In DNA form, the CDR3 reads TGTGCCAGCAGCTCAACAGAGACTGAAGCTTTCTTT.

The chain is built from TRBV28 and TRBJ2-3; possibly TRBD1 for D (6 bases). Germline values: CDR1 MDHEN, CDR2 SYDVKM. The germline V and J ends were trimmed by 6 bases and 3 bases, with 19 bases remaining between them. The CDR3 is 16 amino acids. CDR3: CASRSWPTGRTDTQYF. Written as DNA, the CDR3 is TGTGCCAGCAGGTCCTGGCCGACAGGTAGGACAGATACGCAGTATTTT.

The genes are TRBV2 and TRBJ1-4; D unresolved. CDR3 size: 15 residues. Germline CDR1 reads SNHLY; CDR2 reads FYNNEI. Trimming removed 7 bases at V and 5 bases at J, with 17 bases between. The CDR3 loop reads CASKTWTVQNEKLFF. CDR3 in DNA: TGTGCCAGCAAGACGTGGACTGTCCAGAATGAAAAACTGTTTTTT.

V is TRBV2 and J is TRBJ2-7, with unresolved D. The V end was cut by 2 bases, the J end by 7 bases, with 15 bases between. The germline gives CDR1 SNHLY, CDR2 FYNNEI. This CDR3 has 14 amino acids. For the CDR3, the DNA is TGTGCCAGCAGTGAATCTCTACCCTTGAAGGAGCAGTACTTC. This encodes CASSESLPLKEQYF.

The chain is built from TRBV28 and TRBJ1-2; TRBD1 agrees at 7 bases. J lost 4 bases, V lost 4 bases, and 9 bases had no gene match. This CDR3 has 15 amino acids. Germline-derived CDR1 and CDR2 are MDHEN and SYDVKM. This CDR3 is CASSSNRGPVYGYTF. As DNA, the CDR3 is TGTGCCAGCAGTTCCAACAGGGGACCTGTCTATGGCTACACCTTC.

The chain combines TRBV5-1 with TRBJ1-2, with D possibly matching TRBD1 (5 bases). CDR3 length equals 12 residues. Germline CDR1 SGHRS, CDR2 YFSETQ. V gave up 4 bases and J gave up 9 bases, with 13 bases separating them. The CDR3 DNA sequence: TGCGCCAGCAGCACCCCACAGGAAAGCTACACCTTC. Residues: CASSTPQESYTF.

The rearrangement uses TRBV13 and TRBJ2-1; TRBD2 is a possible D gene (6 bases). The CDR3 consists of 13 residues. Germline V lookup: CDR1 PRHDT, CDR2 FYEKMQ (reference sequence). Trimming pared 5 bases from V and 8 bases from J, leaving 13 bases between. CDR3 nucleotides: TGTGCCAGCAGCCTGACTAGGGGCCATGAGCAGTTCTTC. It is translated as CASSLTRGHEQFF.